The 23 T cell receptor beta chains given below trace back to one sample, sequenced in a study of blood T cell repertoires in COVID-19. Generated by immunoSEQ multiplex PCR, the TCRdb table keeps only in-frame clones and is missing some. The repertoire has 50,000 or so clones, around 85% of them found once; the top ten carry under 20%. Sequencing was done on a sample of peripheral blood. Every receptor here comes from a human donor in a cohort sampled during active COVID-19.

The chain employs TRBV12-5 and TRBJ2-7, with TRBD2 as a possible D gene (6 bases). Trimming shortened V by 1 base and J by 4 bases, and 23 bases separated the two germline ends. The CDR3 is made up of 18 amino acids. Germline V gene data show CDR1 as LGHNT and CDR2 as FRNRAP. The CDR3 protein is CASGLDLRRTTTPYEQYF. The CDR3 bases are TGTGCTAGTGGTTTGGACCTTCGCCGGACTACGACCCCATACGAGCAGTACTTC.

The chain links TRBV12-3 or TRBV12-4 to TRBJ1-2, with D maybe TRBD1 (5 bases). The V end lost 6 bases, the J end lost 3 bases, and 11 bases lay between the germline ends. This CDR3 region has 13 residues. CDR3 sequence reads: CASSPLTDYGYTF. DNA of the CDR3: TGTGCCAGCAGCCCCTTGACAGACTATGGCTACACCTTC.

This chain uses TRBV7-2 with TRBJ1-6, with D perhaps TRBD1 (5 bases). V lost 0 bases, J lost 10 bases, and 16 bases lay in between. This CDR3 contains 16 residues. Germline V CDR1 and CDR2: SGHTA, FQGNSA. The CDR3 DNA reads TGTGCCAGCAGCTTAGCGATGGGGGGGACGGGCTCACCCCTCCACTTT. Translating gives CASSLAMGGTGSPLHF.

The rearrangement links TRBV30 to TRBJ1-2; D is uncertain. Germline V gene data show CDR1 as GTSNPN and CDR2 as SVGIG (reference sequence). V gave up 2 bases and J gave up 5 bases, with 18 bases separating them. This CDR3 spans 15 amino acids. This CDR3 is CAWSNGHAGLYGYTF. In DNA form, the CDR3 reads TGTGCCTGGAGTAACGGTCATGCGGGGTTATATGGCTACACCTTC.

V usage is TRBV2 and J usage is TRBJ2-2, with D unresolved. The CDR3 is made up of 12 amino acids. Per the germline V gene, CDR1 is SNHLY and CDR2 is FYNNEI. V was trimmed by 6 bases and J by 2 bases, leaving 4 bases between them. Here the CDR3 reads CASSRNTGELFF. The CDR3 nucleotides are TGTGCCAGCAGCCGTAACACCGGGGAGCTGTTTTTT.

The CDR3 DNA follows: TGTGCCTCGGGGACAGGGAACTACAATGAGCAGTTCTTC. Its protein product is CASGTGNYNEQFF. The chain carries TRBV28 and TRBJ2-1; the match to TRBD1 covers 9 bases. Germline V gene data show CDR1 as MDHEN and CDR2 as SYDVKM. The V and J ends lost 11 bases and 3 bases, in that order; junction bases with no gene match: 5. This CDR3 region has 13 residues.

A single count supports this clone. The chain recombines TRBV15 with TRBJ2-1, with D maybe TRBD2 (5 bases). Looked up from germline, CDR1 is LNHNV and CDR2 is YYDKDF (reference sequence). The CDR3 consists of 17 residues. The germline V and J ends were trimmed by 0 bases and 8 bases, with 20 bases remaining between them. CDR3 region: CATSRDRGSERVHEQFF. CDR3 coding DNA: TGTGCCACCAGCAGAGATCGGGGTAGCGAGAGGGTTCATGAGCAGTTCTTC.

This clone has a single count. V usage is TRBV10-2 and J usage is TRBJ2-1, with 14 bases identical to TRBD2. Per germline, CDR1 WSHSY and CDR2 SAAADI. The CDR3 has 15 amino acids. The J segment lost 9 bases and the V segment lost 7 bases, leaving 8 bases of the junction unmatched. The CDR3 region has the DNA TGCGCCAGCACTAGACTAGCGGGGGGGGGATTTGAGCAGTTCTTC. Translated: CASTRLAGGGFEQFF.

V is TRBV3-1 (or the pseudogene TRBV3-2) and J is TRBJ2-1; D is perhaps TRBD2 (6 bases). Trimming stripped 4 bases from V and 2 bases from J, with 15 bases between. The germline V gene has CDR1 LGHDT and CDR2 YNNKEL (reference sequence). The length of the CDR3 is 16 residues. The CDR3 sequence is CASSLMEGRTYNEQFF. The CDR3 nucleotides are TGTGCCAGCAGCCTAATGGAGGGCCGCACCTACAATGAGCAGTTCTTC.

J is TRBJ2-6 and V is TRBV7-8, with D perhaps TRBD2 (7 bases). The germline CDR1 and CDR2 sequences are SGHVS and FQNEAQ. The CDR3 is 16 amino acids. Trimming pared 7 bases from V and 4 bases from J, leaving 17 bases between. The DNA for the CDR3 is TGTGCCAGCACCCCACCGGGGGGCCGCGGGGCCAACGTCCTGACTTTC. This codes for CASTPPGGRGANVLTF.

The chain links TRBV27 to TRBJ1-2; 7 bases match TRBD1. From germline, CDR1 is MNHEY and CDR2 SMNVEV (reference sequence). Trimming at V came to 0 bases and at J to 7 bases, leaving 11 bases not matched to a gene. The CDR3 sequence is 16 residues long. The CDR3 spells CASSLSPRGNDGGYTF. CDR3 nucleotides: TGTGCCAGCAGTTTATCCCCCAGGGGGAACGACGGTGGCTACACCTTC.

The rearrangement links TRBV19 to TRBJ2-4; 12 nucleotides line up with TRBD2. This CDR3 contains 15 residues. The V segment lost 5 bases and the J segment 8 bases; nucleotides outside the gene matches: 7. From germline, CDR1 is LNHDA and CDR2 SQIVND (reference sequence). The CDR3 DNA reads TGTGCCAGTAGTTCCCGACTAGCGGGAGAGGACATTCAGTACTTC. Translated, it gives CASSSRLAGEDIQYF.

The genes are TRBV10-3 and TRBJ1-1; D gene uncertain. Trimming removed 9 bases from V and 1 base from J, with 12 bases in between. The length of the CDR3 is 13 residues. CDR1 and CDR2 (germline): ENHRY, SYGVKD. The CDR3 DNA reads TGTGCCATGGCCGACAACCCGAACACTGAAGCTTTCTTT. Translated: CAMADNPNTEAFF.

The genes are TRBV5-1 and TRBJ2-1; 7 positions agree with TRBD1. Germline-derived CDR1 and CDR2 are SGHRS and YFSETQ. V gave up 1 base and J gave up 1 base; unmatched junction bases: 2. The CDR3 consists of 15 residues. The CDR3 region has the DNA TGCGCCAGCAGCTTGACAGGGGAGTCCTACAATGAGCAGTTCTTC. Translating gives CASSLTGESYNEQFF. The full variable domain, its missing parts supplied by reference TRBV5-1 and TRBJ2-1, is KAGVTQTPRYLIKTRGQQVTLSCSPISGHRSVSWYQQTPGQGLQFLFEYFSETQRNKGNFPGRFSGRQFSNSRSEMNVSTLELGDSALYLCASSLTGESYNEQFFGPGTRLTVL.

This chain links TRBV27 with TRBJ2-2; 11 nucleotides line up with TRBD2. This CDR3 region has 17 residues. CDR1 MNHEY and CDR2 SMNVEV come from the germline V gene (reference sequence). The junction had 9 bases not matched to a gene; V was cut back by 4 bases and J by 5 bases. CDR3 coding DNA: TGTGCCAGCAGTTCACCCTGGCTAGCGGGAGGTACCGGGGAGCTGTTTTTT. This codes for CASSSPWLAGGTGELFF.

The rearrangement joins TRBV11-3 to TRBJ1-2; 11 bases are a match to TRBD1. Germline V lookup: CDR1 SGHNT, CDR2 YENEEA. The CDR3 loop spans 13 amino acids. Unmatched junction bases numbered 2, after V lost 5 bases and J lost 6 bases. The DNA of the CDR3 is TGTGCCAGCAGCCGGACAGGGGGCGATGGCTACACCTTC. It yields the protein CASSRTGGDGYTF.

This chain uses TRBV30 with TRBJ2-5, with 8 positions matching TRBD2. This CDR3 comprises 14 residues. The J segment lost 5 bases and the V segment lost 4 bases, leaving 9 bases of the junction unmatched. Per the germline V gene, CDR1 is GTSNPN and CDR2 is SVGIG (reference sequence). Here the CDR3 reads CAWTSAGGWETQYF. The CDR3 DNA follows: TGTGCCTGGACTTCCGCGGGAGGTTGGGAGACCCAGTACTTC.

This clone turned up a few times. The CDR3 region is CASSRMITGTDVYEQYF. The CDR3 DNA sequence: TGTGCCAGCAGTCGTATGATTACCGGGACAGATGTCTACGAGCAGTACTTC. The chain links TRBV11-2 to TRBJ2-7; TRBD1 aligns across 7 bases. Germline CDR1 reads SGHAT; CDR2 reads FQNNGV. J lost 3 bases, V lost 6 bases, and 17 bases had no gene match. The CDR3 has 17 residues.

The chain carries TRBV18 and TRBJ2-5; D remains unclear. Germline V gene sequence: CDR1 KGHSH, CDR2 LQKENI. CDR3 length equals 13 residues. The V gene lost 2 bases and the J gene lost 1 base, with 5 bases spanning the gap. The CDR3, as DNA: TGTGCCAGCTCACCAGGCACCCAAGAGACCCAGTACTTC. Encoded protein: CASSPGTQETQYF.

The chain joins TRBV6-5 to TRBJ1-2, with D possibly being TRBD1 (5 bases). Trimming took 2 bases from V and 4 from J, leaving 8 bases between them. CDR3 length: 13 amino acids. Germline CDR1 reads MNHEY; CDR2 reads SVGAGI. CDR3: CASSYGGTYGYTF. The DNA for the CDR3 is TGTGCCAGCAGTTACGGAGGGACCTATGGCTACACCTTC.

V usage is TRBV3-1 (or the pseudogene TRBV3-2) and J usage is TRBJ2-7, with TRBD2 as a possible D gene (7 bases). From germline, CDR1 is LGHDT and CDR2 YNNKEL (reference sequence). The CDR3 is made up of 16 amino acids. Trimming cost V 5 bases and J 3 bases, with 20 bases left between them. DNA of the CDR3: TGTGCCAGCAGCAGGGAGGGAGGGGGTATTCGCTACGAGCAGTACTTC. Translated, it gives CASSREGGGIRYEQYF.

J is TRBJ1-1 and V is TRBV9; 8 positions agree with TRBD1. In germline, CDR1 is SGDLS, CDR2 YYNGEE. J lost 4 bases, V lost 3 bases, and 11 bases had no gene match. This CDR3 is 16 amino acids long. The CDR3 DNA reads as TGTGCCAGCAGCGACCGGGACAGGTCTGGGGGCACTGAAGCTTTCTTT. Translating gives CASSDRDRSGGTEAFF. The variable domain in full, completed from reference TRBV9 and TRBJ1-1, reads DSGVTQTPKHLITATGQRVTLRCSPRSGDLSVYWYQQSLDQGLQFLIQYYNGEERAKGNILERFSAQQFPDLHSELNLSSLELGDSALYFCASSDRDRSGGTEAFFGQGTRLTVV.

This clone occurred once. CDR3 protein: CSVPRTGVSGYTF. The CDR3, as DNA: TGCAGCGTTCCACGGACAGGGGTCTCTGGCTACACCTTC. The chain joins TRBV29-1 to TRBJ1-2; TRBD1 aligns across 9 bases. Germline V CDR1 and CDR2: SQVTM, ANQGSEA. The CDR3 length is 13 residues. The ends lost 5 bases at V and 7 bases at J; junction bases unmatched: 8.